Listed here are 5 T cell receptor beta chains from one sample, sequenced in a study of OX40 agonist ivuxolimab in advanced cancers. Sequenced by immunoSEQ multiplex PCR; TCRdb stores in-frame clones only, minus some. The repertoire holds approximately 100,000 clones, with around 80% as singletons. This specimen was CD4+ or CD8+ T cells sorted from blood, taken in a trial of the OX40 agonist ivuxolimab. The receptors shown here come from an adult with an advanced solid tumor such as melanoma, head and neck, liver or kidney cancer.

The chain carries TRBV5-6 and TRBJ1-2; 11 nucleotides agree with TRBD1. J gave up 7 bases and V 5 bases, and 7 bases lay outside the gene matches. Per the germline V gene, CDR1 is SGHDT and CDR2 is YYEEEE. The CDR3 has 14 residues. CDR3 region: CASRTRTGGVGYTF. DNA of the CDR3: TGTGCCAGCAGAACCCGGACAGGGGGCGTTGGCTACACCTTC.

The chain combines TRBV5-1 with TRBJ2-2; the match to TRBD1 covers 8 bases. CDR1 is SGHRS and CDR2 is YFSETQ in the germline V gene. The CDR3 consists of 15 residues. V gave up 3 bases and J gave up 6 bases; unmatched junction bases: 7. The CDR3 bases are TGCGCCAGCAGCTCCGGACAGGGTCGGGCCGGGGAGCTGTTTTTT. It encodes CASSSGQGRAGELFF.

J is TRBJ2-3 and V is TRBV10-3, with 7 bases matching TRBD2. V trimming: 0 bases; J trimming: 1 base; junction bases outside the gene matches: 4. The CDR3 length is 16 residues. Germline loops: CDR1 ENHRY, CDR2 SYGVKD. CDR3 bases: TGTGCCATCAGTGAGTCCACGGGAGGAGGCACAGATACGCAGTATTTT. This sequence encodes CAISESTGGGTDTQYF.

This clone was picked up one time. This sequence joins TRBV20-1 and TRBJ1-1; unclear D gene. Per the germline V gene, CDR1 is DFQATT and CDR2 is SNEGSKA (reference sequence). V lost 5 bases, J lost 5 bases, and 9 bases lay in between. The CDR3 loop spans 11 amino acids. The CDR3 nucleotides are TGCAGTGCTCGCGGACGAACTGAAGCTTTCTTT. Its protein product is CSARGRTEAFF.

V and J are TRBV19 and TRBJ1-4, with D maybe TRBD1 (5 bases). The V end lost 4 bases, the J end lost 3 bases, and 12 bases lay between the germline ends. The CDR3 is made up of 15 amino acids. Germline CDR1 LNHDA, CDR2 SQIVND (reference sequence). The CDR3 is CASSTGGVANEKLFF. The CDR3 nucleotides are TGTGCCAGTAGTACCGGGGGGGTCGCTAATGAAAAACTGTTTTTT.